One sample yielded the 5 T cell receptor beta chains listed below, sequenced in a study of T cell repertoires in cytomegalovirus infection. MiXCR was run by TCRdb on the reads, yielding one entry per CDR3 protein. Counted here are 650,000 to 900,000 distinct CDR3 sequences, 25% to 30% occurring once; the ten biggest clones make up around 13%. For these TCRs, the target antigens are not known. The starting material was cultured CD8+ T cells from PBMCs, obtained from culture after CMV antigen stimulation. The receptors come from a human donor in good health (CMV status not recorded). Some clones in this sample may be carry-over from other donors' samples.

V and J are TRBV20-1 and TRBJ2-1, with D tentatively TRBD1 (6 bases). V lost 4 bases and J 7 bases, leaving 17 bases between the germline ends. This CDR3 comprises 14 residues. CDR1 DFQATT and CDR2 SNEGSKA come from the germline V gene (reference sequence). CDR3 protein: CSAKKWTEGNEQFF. The DNA for the CDR3 is TGCAGTGCTAAGAAATGGACAGAGGGGAATGAGCAGTTCTTC.

This clonotype was detected a few times. The chain employs TRBV12-3 or TRBV12-4 and TRBJ1-3; D possibly corresponds to TRBD1 (5 bases). Trimming shortened V by 5 bases and J by 4 bases, and 12 bases separated the two germline ends. The CDR3 consists of 14 residues. The CDR3 sequence is CASSPVGGGNTIYF. DNA for the CDR3: TGTGCCAGCAGTCCCGTGGGGGGGGGAAACACCATATATTTT.

In its sample, this clonotype was seen a few times. The chain couples TRBV2 to TRBJ2-2; D may be TRBD1 (5 bases). V was trimmed by 4 bases and J by 1 base, leaving 10 bases between them. The V gene's germline CDR1 is SNHLY and CDR2 FYNNEI. The CDR3 is made up of 15 amino acids. DNA of the CDR3: TGTGCCAGCAGTGGGAGACAGTTGAACACCGGGGAGCTGTTTTTT. It is translated as CASSGRQLNTGELFF.

This clonotype was seen more than once but under ten times. This chain links TRBV6-5 with TRBJ1-2, with unresolved D. Trimming stripped 7 bases from V and 8 bases from J, with 11 bases between. The V gene's germline CDR1 is MNHEY and CDR2 SVGAGI. This CDR3 spans 11 amino acids. In nucleotides, the CDR3 is TGTGCCAGCATGGGAGGGCTCGGCTACACCTTC. This translates into CASMGGLGYTF.

This clonotype was picked up a small number of times. The V gene is TRBV19, the J gene TRBJ1-1, with D unclear. Trimming took 1 base from V and 3 from J, leaving 12 bases between them. This CDR3 region has 15 residues. The germline V gene has CDR1 LNHDA and CDR2 SQIVND (reference sequence). The DNA of the CDR3 is TGTGCCAGTAGTATAGGGGAGGGTTGGGACACTGAAGCTTTCTTT. As protein: CASSIGEGWDTEAFF.